Listed here are 12 T cell receptor beta chains from one sample, sequenced in a study of CD8 T cells in ankylosing spondylitis. No antigen is known for these receptors. From the 5' RACE reads, TCRdb called clonotypes with MiXCR, one entry per CDR3 protein. The sample carries fewer than 550,000 distinct CDR3 sequences, roughly 5.2% recorded once. Study-level results: Characteristic of ankylosing spondylitis blood, it appeared, was a TCR beta motif comprising roughly 8 highly homologous variants.

Sequenced: blood, either unsorted or a sorted T cell fraction (not recorded which). The receptors stem from a male donor with ankylosing spondylitis.

This clonotype was observed many times. The rearrangement uses TRBV11-3 and TRBJ2-3; D may be TRBD1 (5 bases). With 5 bases removed from V and 0 bases from J, the gap between germline ends came to 9 bases. Germline CDR1 is SGHNT and CDR2 is YENEEA. The CDR3 consists of 14 residues. The CDR3 loop reads CASSPSGSTDTQYF. CDR3 coding DNA: TGTGCCAGCAGCCCTTCAGGGAGCACAGATACGCAGTATTTT.

This clonotype was recorded many times. The rearrangement joins TRBV6-5 to TRBJ1-1; TRBD1 might be the D (6 bases). Germline values: CDR1 MNHEY, CDR2 SVGAGI. Between the trimmed V and J ends, which lost 7 bases and 4 bases, there was a span of 16 bases. The CDR3 is 14 residues long. The chain's CDR3 is CASISTGSFTEAFF. The CDR3 DNA is TGTGCCAGCATTTCAACAGGGTCGTTCACTGAAGCTTTCTTT.

This clonotype was seen many times. The chain joins TRBV6-1 to TRBJ2-5, with D perhaps TRBD2 (6 bases). Germline-derived CDR1 and CDR2 are MNHNS and SASEGT. This CDR3 contains 15 residues. V lost 3 bases, J lost 2 bases, and 13 bases lay in between. CDR3 nucleotide sequence: TGTGCCAGCAGTGAGGGGGGAGGCCTACAAGAGACCCAGTACTTC. The encoded protein is CASSEGGGLQETQYF.

This clonotype occurred many times. This chain links TRBV4-3 with TRBJ2-3; 12 nucleotides align to TRBD2. V lost 1 base to trimming and J lost 2 bases; unmatched junction nucleotides: 13. Germline V CDR1 and CDR2: LGHNA, YSLEER. The CDR3 length is 20 residues. The CDR3 bases are TGCGCCAGCAGCCAAGGACTAGCGGGAGAATTCCCCCCCCCCACAGATACGCAGTATTTT. This gives the protein CASSQGLAGEFPPPTDTQYF.

Ten or more counts support this clonotype. This chain links TRBV7-2 with TRBJ1-2; no firm D call. Germline V gene sequence: CDR1 SGHTA, CDR2 FQGNSA. The length of the CDR3 is 14 residues. V lost 2 bases and J 4 bases, leaving 11 bases between the germline ends. The CDR3 sequence is CASSLRGEGYGYTF. Here the CDR3 DNA reads TGTGCCAGCAGCTTACGCGGAGAAGGCTATGGCTACACCTTC.

The V and J genes are TRBV20-1 and TRBJ2-7; the D gene could be TRBD1 or TRBD2 (5 bases each). From germline, CDR1 is DFQATT and CDR2 SNEGSKA (reference sequence). V shed 6 bases and J shed 0 bases, with 18 bases lying between them. This CDR3 comprises 15 residues. CDR3 loop: CSAPDRTGLSYEQYF. CDR3 coding DNA: TGCAGTGCCCCCGATCGCACAGGACTCTCCTACGAGCAGTACTTC.

In its sample, this clonotype was seen many times. This chain joins TRBV10-3 and TRBJ2-1; maybe TRBD1 (5 bases). The germline gives CDR1 ENHRY, CDR2 SYGVKD. This CDR3 is 14 amino acids long. Trimming cost V 0 bases and J 4 bases, with 7 bases left between them. In nucleotides, the CDR3 is TGTGCCATCAGTGAGTCTCCAGGGTACAATGAGCAGTTCTTC. Protein: CAISESPGYNEQFF.

This clonotype was detected ten times or more. The rearrangement links TRBV7-2 to TRBJ1-5, with 7 positions matching TRBD1. With V trimmed by 5 bases and J by 9 bases, 4 bases remained unmatched. This CDR3 comprises 12 residues. From germline, CDR1 is SGHTA and CDR2 FQGNSA. The CDR3 nucleotides read TGTGCCAGCAGCCCGCCAGGGGGGCCCCAGCATTTT. It codes for CASSPPGGPQHF.

V and J are TRBV7-2 and TRBJ2-7; D unclear. The CDR3 has 15 residues. CDR1 SGHTA and CDR2 FQGNSA come from the germline V gene. Trimming stripped 5 bases from V and 0 bases from J, with 14 bases between. The CDR3 sequence is CASSRVRTTSYEQYF. The CDR3 region has the DNA TGTGCCAGCAGCCGAGTCAGAACTACCTCCTACGAGCAGTACTTC. The full variable domain, its missing parts supplied by reference TRBV7-2 and TRBJ2-7, is GAGVSQSPSNKVTEKGKDVELRCDPISGHTALYWYRQSLGQGLEFLIYFQGNSAPDKSGLPSDRFSAERTGGSVSTLTIQRTQQEDSAVYLCASSRVRTTSYEQYFGPGTRLTVT.

This clonotype was detected a few times. The V and J genes are TRBV4-3 and TRBJ2-5; a possible D gene is TRBD2 (6 bases). Germline V gene sequence: CDR1 LGHNA, CDR2 YSLEER. This CDR3 has 16 amino acids. Trimming took off 0 bases at V and 2 bases at J, with 13 bases between the two ends. The CDR3: CASSQEAGGVQETQYF. CDR3 bases: TGCGCCAGCAGCCAAGAAGCCGGAGGGGTACAAGAGACCCAGTACTTC.

CDR3 in amino acids: CASSLSPGTGLSEQYF. The CDR3 nucleotides are TGTGCCAGCAGTTTATCACCCGGGACAGGGCTATCCGAGCAGTACTTC. The V and J genes are TRBV27 and TRBJ2-7; 9 nucleotides match TRBD1. Germline CDR1 reads MNHEY; CDR2 reads SMNVEV (reference sequence). This CDR3 is built from 16 residues. J lost 6 bases, V lost 0 bases, and 9 bases had no gene match.

This clonotype was detected many times. This chain connects TRBV5-1 to TRBJ1-5; D gene ambiguous. Trimming removed 0 bases at V and 5 bases at J, with 12 bases between. The CDR3 runs 15 residues. Germline lookup yields CDR1 SGHRS and CDR2 YFSETQ. The CDR3 sequence is CASSLEGRQHQPQHF. As DNA, the CDR3 is TGCGCCAGCAGCTTGGAGGGCAGGCAGCATCAGCCCCAGCATTTT.